This TCR beta chain was observed in a study of shared clonotypes between healthy human individuals. Deep-level assay runs were performed. The protocol was immunoSEQ multiplex PCR, while the TCRdb copy is restricted to in-frame clones and leaves out a portion. The data hold 1.4 million to 1.5 million clones, with roughly 96% observed a single time. V trimming: 3 bases; J trimming: 1 base; junction bases outside the gene matches: 5. The CDR3 loop spans 15 amino acids. CDR1 and CDR2 (germline): SEHNR, FQNEAQ (reference sequence). Notes on this clone: Its target is unknown.

Notes on the study in general: Several donors held about 4.6% of naive CD4 clonotypes in common. There were few donors, and this limited the genetic and exposure-history diversity represented. Generally, naive subsets came out with larger estimated richness than memory subsets.

The material sequenced was naive CD4+ T cells sorted from blood. Subset: CD45RA+ positively selected. This sequence was found in a man aged 25-40 years in good health. This sequence joins TRBV7-9 and TRBJ1-1, with 7 bases that match TRBD1. The CDR3 DNA reads TGTGCCAGCAGCTTGCCTGACAGGGCGAACACTGAAGCTTTCTTT. Its protein is CASSLPDRANTEAFF.